This T cell receptor (beta chain) stems from a study of breast tumors, draining lymph nodes, adjacent tissues. Study-level points and caveats: The lymph node origin of tumor T cells was framed as consistent with a hypothesis, not demonstrated. Tumor TCR diversity was below lymph nodes but above nontumor tissue.

To note about this clonotype: Its antigen is unknown.

TCRdb reprocessed the multiplex PCR reads via MiXCR and lists one record per CDR3 protein. The sample lists some 47,000 distinct CDR3 sequences, 42% occurring once. The germline gives CDR1 SGDLS, CDR2 YYNGEE. Trimming took 5 bases from V and 4 from J, leaving 18 bases between them. The CDR3 extends over 15 amino acids. The sequencing sample was made of breast tumor tissue. The chain couples TRBV9 to TRBJ2-5, with TRBD2 as a possible D gene (6 bases). This TCR derives from a female donor with breast cancer. Some clones in this sample may be carry-over from other donors' samples. DNA of the CDR3: TGTGCCAGCAGAGATCAAGGAGGGCTCGGAGAGACCCAGTACTTC. Translation gives CASRDQGGLGETQYF.